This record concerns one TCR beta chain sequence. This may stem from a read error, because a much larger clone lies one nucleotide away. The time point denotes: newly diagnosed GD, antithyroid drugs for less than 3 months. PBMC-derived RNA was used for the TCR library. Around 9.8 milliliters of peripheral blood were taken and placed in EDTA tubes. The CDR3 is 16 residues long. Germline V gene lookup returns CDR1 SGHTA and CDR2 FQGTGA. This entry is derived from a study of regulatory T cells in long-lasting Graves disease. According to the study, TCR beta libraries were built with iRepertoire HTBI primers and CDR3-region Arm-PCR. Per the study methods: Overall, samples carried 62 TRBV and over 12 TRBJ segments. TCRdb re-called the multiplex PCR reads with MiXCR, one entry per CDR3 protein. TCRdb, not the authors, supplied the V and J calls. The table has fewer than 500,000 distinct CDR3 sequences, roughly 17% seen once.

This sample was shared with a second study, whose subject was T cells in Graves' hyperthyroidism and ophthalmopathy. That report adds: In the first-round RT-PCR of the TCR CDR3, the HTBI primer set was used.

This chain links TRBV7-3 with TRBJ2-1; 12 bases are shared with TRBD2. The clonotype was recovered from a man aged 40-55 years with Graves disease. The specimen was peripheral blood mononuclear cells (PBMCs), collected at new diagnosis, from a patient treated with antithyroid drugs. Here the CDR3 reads CTSSFRGGLAGNEQFF. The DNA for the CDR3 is TGTACCAGCAGCTTCCGAGGGGGACTAGCGGGCAATGAGCAGTTCTTC.